The TCR beta chain under discussion was sequenced for a study of sequential checkpoint blockade in melanoma. Overall study: Fewer than 25 patients had tumor biopsies before treatment and at week 13. Findings of the study overall: Patients with week-13 increases in T-cell fraction and clonality benefited about 30 times more often.

CDR3 size: 17 residues. In germline, CDR1 is SGHNT, CDR2 YENEEA. J was trimmed by 7 bases and V by 2 bases; bases with no gene match: 10. Treatment given: randomized to nivolumab then ipilimumab (arm A) or the reverse (arm B). This clone was seen a handful of times. Its target is unknown. The method was immunoSEQ multiplex PCR; TCRdb's version includes in-frame clones alone and lacks a portion of them. The sample has approximately 20,000 clones, under 85% seen once; the top ten hold around 5%. The receptor comes from a human donor with melanoma. The genes are TRBV11-3 and TRBJ2-1; 11 bases map to TRBD2. The sample in question was tumor tissue (inferred from file names), obtained from a patient given nivolumab and ipilimumab in sequence. The CDR3 loop reads CASSLRGSGRAGNEQFF. CDR3 DNA: TGTGCCAGCAGCTTAAGAGGTAGCGGGAGGGCCGGGAATGAGCAGTTCTTC.